This paragraph reports one T cell receptor (beta chain). Its antigen is as yet unknown. The source of the sample is a study of T cell responses to AZD1222 COVID-19 vaccine. The table came from immunoSEQ multiplex PCR; TCRdb's copy has only in-frame clones and leaves some out. The data hold some 150,000 clones, with approximately 85% observed a single time. Overall study results and limits: The study reported that nearly half of spike-specific TCRs target unmutated variant regions. Mostly white British, mostly female donors; authors suggested clonal diversity may be underestimated.

The CDR3 runs 13 residues. CDR1 is SEHNR and CDR2 is FQNEAQ in the germline V gene (reference sequence). Deletions cut 1 base from V and 4 bases from J, with 5 bases between. The specimen was peripheral blood, collected 28 days after the second dose of the MenACWY control vaccine. The chain carries TRBV7-9 and TRBJ2-1; D is unresolved. This receptor was obtained from an adult who received the MenACWY meningococcal vaccine as a control. In DNA, the CDR3 is TGTGCCAGCAGCTTAGTCCAGTACAATGAGCAGTTCTTC. It specifies CASSLVQYNEQFF. Drawing the rest from reference TRBV7-9 and TRBJ2-1, the complete variable domain is DTGVSQNPRHKITKRGQNVTFRCDPISEHNRLYWYRQTLGQGPEFLTYFQNEAQLEKSRLLSDRFSAERPKGSFSTLEIQRTEQGDSAMYLCASSLVQYNEQFFGPGTRLTVL.